This TCR beta chain was captured in a study of tumor-infiltrating lymphocytes in primary liver carcinoma. For the study at large: Through surgical resection, the patients' primary liver carcinoma was treated. Sequenced samples came back with roughly 3.5 to 7.5 million productive TCRbeta reads, and the counts looked alike across tissue types.

Worth noting for this clonotype: One end of the junction fails to match germline, which may point to a read error.

Using a constant-region primer together with ProtoScript II reverse transcriptase, TCR beta cDNA was made from about 500 ng of total RNA. Three nested multiplex PCR rounds, a slightly modified ARM-PCR method, built the TCR beta libraries. PCR rounds one and two used TRBV1-TRBV30 forward primers with a C-beta reverse primer for around 11 cycles each. TCRdb ran MiXCR on the multiplex PCR reads and lists one entry per CDR3 protein. The sample holds approximately 340,000 distinct CDR3 sequences, about two thirds seen once. Alongside blood RNA obtained from unsorted whole blood, germline DNA was also extracted. The CDR3 is 17 residues long. Germline V gives CDR1 SGHNT, CDR2 YYREEE (reference sequence).

This sequence was found in a middle-aged man with primary liver carcinoma and hepatitis B virus infection. Sequenced material: peripheral blood. The rearrangement uses TRBV5-4 and TRBJ2-6, with a tentative D call TRBD1 (6 bases). CDR3 coding DNA: TGTGCCAGCAGCTTGGCCCCAACAGGGTCTGAGGCCAACGTCCTGACTTTC. This gives the protein CASSLAPTGSEANVLTF.